The rows below give T cell receptor beta chains drawn from one sample of a study of cytomegalovirus exposure and HLA in healthy donors. The repertoire was sequenced with immunoSEQ multiplex PCR; TCRdb's copy has only in-frame clones and lacks some. The sample holds about 98,000 clones, about 80% seen once. Input material: PBMCs. The receptor set was obtained from a man younger than 35 in good health and CMV-seropositive. Both conserved end residues are part of each CDR3. Each record gives: CDR3 protein, V gene.

cdr3_aa: CASSKGAGRSLANYGYTF; v_call: TRBV9
cdr3_aa: CASRSGSTNEKLFF; v_call: TRBV28
cdr3_aa: CASSPTSGQSYGYTF; v_call: TRBV5-1
cdr3_aa: CASSVTPGNTIYF; v_call: TRBV7-8
cdr3_aa: CASSAPDRANEQFF; v_call: TRBV2
cdr3_aa: CASSLGSGVRTGELFF; v_call: TRBV7-9
cdr3_aa: CASSETANQPQHF; v_call: TRBV6-5
cdr3_aa: CASSSRTGNTEAFF; v_call: TRBV5-1
cdr3_aa: CASSDYTGAHGYGYTF; v_call: TRBV9
cdr3_aa: CSVEPSGQGVGQYF; v_call: TRBV29-1
cdr3_aa: CASGVGASLLNTGELFF; v_call: TRBV2
cdr3_aa: CASSLTGDFVGGYTF; v_call: TRBV7-8
cdr3_aa: CASSYDRNTGELFF; v_call: TRBV6-5
cdr3_aa: CAWSDLNTEAFF; v_call: TRBV30
cdr3_aa: CASSPTGLAEKLFF; v_call: TRBV5-1
cdr3_aa: CASSSHREGTEAFF; v_call: TRBV5-4
cdr3_aa: CASSPSWGEANQPQHF; v_call: TRBV27
cdr3_aa: CASSGRQGDNSPLHF; v_call: TRBV6-1
cdr3_aa: CASSFFSQGGDGYTF; v_call: TRBV5-1
cdr3_aa: CASSLGQGVTGELFF; v_call: TRBV13
cdr3_aa: CASSFREDYGYTF; v_call: TRBV7-6
cdr3_aa: CASSQRTGGISEAFF; v_call: TRBV14
cdr3_aa: CASSWTGSGGYTF; v_call: TRBV5-4
cdr3_aa: CASSEKGAGEANVLTF; v_call: TRBV6-4
cdr3_aa: CASSKDRVWGTQYF; v_call: TRBV21-1
cdr3_aa: CAWSEEDRGYGYTF; v_call: TRBV30
cdr3_aa: CASSETVGRSYGYTF; v_call: TRBV2
cdr3_aa: CASSVSLAQETQYF; v_call: TRBV9
cdr3_aa: CASGGISRGYNEQFF; v_call: TRBV10-2
cdr3_aa: CATSTTVGWETQYF; v_call: TRBV15
cdr3_aa: CASSREGTEAFF; v_call: TRBV5-1
cdr3_aa: CASSTRQGGRETQYF; v_call: TRBV11-3
cdr3_aa: CASSLLDRPEVYEQYF; v_call: TRBV5-1
cdr3_aa: CASSRTPSGNTIYF; v_call: TRBV27
cdr3_aa: CASSELAGVSTDTQYF; v_call: TRBV19
cdr3_aa: CASSAGRAYEQYF; v_call: TRBV28
cdr3_aa: CASSLEGRAEGYTF; v_call: TRBV5-1
cdr3_aa: CASSSGDRYGYTF; v_call: TRBV27
cdr3_aa: CASSLVQGFNPQHF; v_call: TRBV6-5
cdr3_aa: CASGREFTGELFF; v_call: TRBV13
cdr3_aa: CASSFADSSGNTIYF; v_call: TRBV5-8
cdr3_aa: CASSLGLPTGELFF; v_call: TRBV5-4
cdr3_aa: CASSLSTGGYTEAFF; v_call: TRBV27
cdr3_aa: CASSFTGLYGYTF; v_call: TRBV14
cdr3_aa: CASRSDRGLTGELFF; v_call: TRBV5-6
cdr3_aa: CASSPSGGVTGELFF; v_call: TRBV4-1
cdr3_aa: CASSWLAAHSYEQYF; v_call: TRBV5-4
cdr3_aa: CASSLGGILEPQHF; v_call: TRBV5-6
cdr3_aa: CASRERPPGYGYTF; v_call: TRBV6-1
cdr3_aa: CASSLGDSFSPLHF; v_call: TRBV5-5
cdr3_aa: CASSEGQGRSGNTIYF; v_call: TRBV5-1
cdr3_aa: CASSLTGTWAGELFF; v_call: TRBV5-4
cdr3_aa: CASSLGDSTYQQYF; v_call: TRBV5-4
cdr3_aa: CASRDRQGPPREQFF; v_call: TRBV5-6
cdr3_aa: CASGWTGYSNQPQHF; v_call: TRBV6-6
cdr3_aa: CASSLASGGPPRAQYF; v_call: TRBV5-1
cdr3_aa: CASSLGGRTYEQYF; v_call: TRBV27